These 6 T cell receptor beta chains were all obtained from the same sample, sequenced in a study of blood T cell repertoires in COVID-19. Profiling relied on immunoSEQ multiplex PCR, and the TCRdb table lists in-frame clones only, not all of them. The sample lists over 85,000 clones; about 76% were seen once. What was sequenced was peripheral blood. Receptor source: a human donor in a cohort sampled during active COVID-19.

The rearrangement links TRBV5-1 to TRBJ2-7, with a possible D match to TRBD2 (6 bases). This CDR3 spans 15 amino acids. The germline V gene has CDR1 SGHRS and CDR2 YFSETQ. V was cut by 0 bases and J by 0 bases, with 10 bases left in between. CDR3 loop: CASSLAAGSSYEQYF. DNA for the CDR3: TGCGCCAGCAGCTTGGCCGCGGGGTCCTCCTACGAGCAGTACTTC. Variable domain in full (rest from reference TRBV5-1 and TRBJ2-7): KAGVTQTPRYLIKTRGQQVTLSCSPISGHRSVSWYQQTPGQGLQFLFEYFSETQRNKGNFPGRFSGRQFSNSRSEMNVSTLELGDSALYLCASSLAAGSSYEQYFGPGTRLTVT.

This clone appeared once. V and J are TRBV12-3 or TRBV12-4 and TRBJ1-2; perhaps TRBD1 as D (5 bases). Trimming left V 4 bases short and J 2 bases short, with 8 bases between. This CDR3 is 13 amino acids long. The CDR3 DNA follows: TGTGCCAGCAGTTACGGGGGGAACTATGGCTACACCTTC. Its protein product is CASSYGGNYGYTF.

The genes are TRBV18 and TRBJ1-1; D is possibly TRBD1 (6 bases). This CDR3 has 14 amino acids. V was cut by 2 bases and J by 4 bases, with 11 bases left in between. CDR1 and CDR2 (germline): KGHSH, LQKENI. This CDR3 is CASSPGGSGTEAFF. The CDR3 DNA is TGTGCCAGCTCACCAGGGGGCTCGGGCACTGAAGCTTTCTTT.

The chain couples TRBV18 to TRBJ2-7, with D possibly matching TRBD1 (6 bases). The CDR3 covers 15 residues. Germline assignment: CDR1 KGHSH and CDR2 LQKENI. V lost 2 bases to trimming and J lost 1 base, with 12 bases between them. CDR3 bases: TGTGCCAGCTCACCAGTCAGGGGTACATCCTACGAGCAGTACTTC. Encoded protein: CASSPVRGTSYEQYF.

This clone was detected once. The chain couples TRBV14 to TRBJ2-2; D call uncertain. Per the germline V gene, CDR1 is SGHDN and CDR2 is FVKESK. The CDR3 consists of 17 residues. V was clipped by 2 bases and J by 1 base, with 14 bases between them. The CDR3 DNA is TGTGCCAGCAGCCAACTACGGCTAGGAAAGAACACCGGGGAGCTGTTTTTT. This sequence encodes CASSQLRLGKNTGELFF.

V and J are TRBV3-1 (or the pseudogene TRBV3-2) and TRBJ2-3; 9 bases are shared with TRBD1. The germline V gene has CDR1 LGHDT and CDR2 YNNKEL (reference sequence). The V segment lost 6 bases and the J segment 6 bases; nucleotides outside the gene matches: 10. This CDR3 spans 15 amino acids. The CDR3 DNA sequence: TGTGCCAGCAGTCCAGGGACAGGGAAGGAGGATACGCAGTATTTT. Translating it yields CASSPGTGKEDTQYF.